The rows below give T cell receptor beta chains drawn from one sample of a study of cytomegalovirus exposure and HLA in healthy donors. Profiling relied on immunoSEQ multiplex PCR, and the TCRdb table lists in-frame clones only, not all of them. This table has about 160,000 clones, around 74% appearing once. Sequenced material: PBMCs. The receptor set was obtained from a female donor in good health and CMV-seronegative. Both conserved end residues are trimmed from each CDR3.

TRBV5-1	TRBJ1-2	14	ASSRGLKESNYGYT
TRBV30	TRBJ1-5	13	AWSSQNSGKQPQH
TRBV7-2	TRBJ2-7	9	ASSPAYEQY
TRBV7-9	TRBJ2-1	15	ASSPKISLSSYNEQF
TRBV2	TRBJ2-3	14	ASSRSKSGSADTQY
TRBV10-2	TRBJ1-2	11	ASSDRGLGGYT
TRBV7-9	TRBJ1-1	11	ASSLGGGTEAF
TRBV4-1	TRBJ2-3	16	ASSHPGGPKAGTDTQY
TRBV4-2	TRBJ2-6	14	ASSRDRLSGANVLT
TRBV29-1	TRBJ1-1	11	SAAPADLVEAF
TRBV10-3	TRBJ2-7	12	AIRRQGADYEQY
TRBV5-1	TRBJ1-5	13	ASSLRTGGDQPQH
TRBV11-2	TRBJ2-3	9	ASSRGEGKY
TRBV9	TRBJ1-4	12	ASSAPRENEKLF
TRBV4-3	TRBJ1-5	13	ASSQAWGGNQPQH
TRBV15	TRBJ2-7	14	ATSVGQGARPYEQY
TRBV25-1	TRBJ2-7	12	ASSLTGWTYEQY